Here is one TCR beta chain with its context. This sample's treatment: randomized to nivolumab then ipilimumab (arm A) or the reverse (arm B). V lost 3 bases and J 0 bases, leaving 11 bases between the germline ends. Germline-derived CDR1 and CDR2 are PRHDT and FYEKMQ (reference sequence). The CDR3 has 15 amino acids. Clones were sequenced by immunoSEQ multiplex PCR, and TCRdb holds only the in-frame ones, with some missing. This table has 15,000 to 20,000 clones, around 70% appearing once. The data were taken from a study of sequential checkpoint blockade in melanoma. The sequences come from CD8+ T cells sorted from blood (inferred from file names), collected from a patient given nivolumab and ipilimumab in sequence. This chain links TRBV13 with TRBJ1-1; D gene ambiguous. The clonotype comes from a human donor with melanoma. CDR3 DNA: TGTGCCAGCAGCTTCCCTCCGGGAATGAACACTGAAGCTTTCTTT. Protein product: CASSFPPGMNTEAFF.